A selection of T cell receptor beta chains follows, all from one sample in a study of glioma-infiltrating T cells after dendritic cell vaccination. Sequencing used immunoSEQ multiplex PCR; TCRdb keeps in-frame clones, though not all of them. The data show approximately 85,000 clones, less than 85% seen once. The input for sequencing was blood, taken after dendritic cell vaccination. All receptors derive from a human donor with glioblastoma. Both conserved end residues are part of each CDR3. D genes are given only for firm matches. Clone size appears in some rows only: once, few, many, or a class for an expanded clone.

NA	TRBV30	NA	TRBJ2-3	TGTGCCTGGGTGGGGACACCTAGCACAGATACGCAGTATTTT	CAWVGTPSTDTQYF
NA	TRBV28	NA	TRBJ2-3	TGTGCCAGCAGTTCAATGCAGACTAGCACAGATACGCAGTATTTT	CASSSMQTSTDTQYF
NA	TRBV19	NA	TRBJ1-5	TGTGCCAGTAGTACGGTCCTCTATAGCAATCAGCCCCAGCATTTT	CASSTVLYSNQPQHF
TRBD2	TRBV7-6	NA	TRBJ2-5	TGTGCCAGCAGCTTAGTTCCCGGGACTAGCGGGCTAAAACAAGAGACCCAGTACTTC	CASSLVPGTSGLKQETQYF
TRBD1	TRBV19	NA	TRBJ2-7	TGTGCCAGTAGTATTCCCGGGACAGGGCTCGACGAGCAGTACTTC	CASSIPGTGLDEQYF
TRBD1	TRBV27	NA	TRBJ2-1	TGTGCCAGCAGTACACAGGGGTTCTCCTACAATGAGCAGTTCTTC	CASSTQGFSYNEQFF
NA	TRBV4-3	once	TRBJ1-1	TGCGCCAGCAGCCTTATTGGGAAGGGGGACACTGAAGCTTTCTTT	CASSLIGKGDTEAFF
TRBD1	TRBV30	NA	TRBJ1-1	TGTGCCTGGAGTGTAGGCCAAACAGGGGGTCCGAACACTGAAGCTTTCTTT	CAWSVGQTGGPNTEAFF
TRBD1	TRBV2	NA	TRBJ2-7	TGTGCCAGCAGTGAACCCGGACAGGGCACCTACGAGCAGTACTTC	CASSEPGQGTYEQYF
NA	TRBV2	once	TRBJ2-7	TGTGCCAGCAGTGAAATCAGGAAACCCTACGAGCAGTACTTC	CASSEIRKPYEQYF
NA	TRBV19	NA	TRBJ2-2	TGTGCCAGTATGTTGACAGACGCGAACACCGGGGAGCTGTTTTTT	CASMLTDANTGELFF
TRBD1	TRBV4-1	few	TRBJ1-1	TGCGCCAGCAGCCAAGGGACAGGGGGAGGGGACACTGAAGCTTTCTTT	CASSQGTGGGDTEAFF
TRBD1	TRBV15	NA	TRBJ1-4	TGTGCCACCAGCCACGACAGGGGGGTTGAAAAACTGTTTTTT	CATSHDRGVEKLFF
NA	TRBV21-1	NA	TRBJ2-7	TGTGCCAGCAGCACTAATCGGGACAGGGGGGACGAGCAGTACTTC	CASSTNRDRGDEQYF
TRBD1	TRBV27	NA	TRBJ2-5	TGTGCCAGCAGTTTATCCACAGGGGTAGAGACCCAGTACTTC	CASSLSTGVETQYF
NA	TRBV5-1	NA	TRBJ1-3	TGCGCCAGCAGCTTGGATACAGTCTCTGGAAACACCATATATTTT	CASSLDTVSGNTIYF
NA	TRBV7-6	NA	TRBJ2-3	TGTGCCAGCAGCTTAGGGGCGGCAGGGACAGATACGCAGTATTTT	CASSLGAAGTDTQYF
TRBD2	TRBV15	NA	TRBJ2-2	TGTGCCACCAGCAGAGGATTAGCGGGAGGGTACACCGGGGAGCTGTTTTTT	CATSRGLAGGYTGELFF
NA	TRBV19	NA	TRBJ2-2	TGTGCCAGTAGGTACTCCACCGGGGAGCTGTTTTTT	CASRYSTGELFF
NA	TRBV7-9	NA	TRBJ2-7	TGTGCCAGCAGCCCAGGACAGACCGGGACCTACGAGCAGTACTTC	CASSPGQTGTYEQYF
TRBD1	TRBV7-3	NA	TRBJ2-1	TGTGCCAGCAGCTTTTTAGGGGGCAAGGGCAATGAGCAGTTCTTC	CASSFLGGKGNEQFF
TRBD1	TRBV9	NA	TRBJ2-7	TGTGCCAGCAGCGTAGCCGTGACAGGGGCCTACGAGCAGTACTTC	CASSVAVTGAYEQYF
NA	TRBV28	NA	TRBJ1-1	TGTGCCAGCAGTCTACACAGAGCCACTGAAGCTTTCTTT	CASSLHRATEAFF
TRBD1	TRBV19	NA	TRBJ2-5	TGTGCCAGTACTCGGGGACAGGGGGCTGGAGAGACCCAGTACTTC	CASTRGQGAGETQYF
NA	TRBV18	NA	TRBJ2-7	TGTGCCAGCTCACCACCTAACCGGGGATCCTACGAGCAGTACTTC	CASSPPNRGSYEQYF
TRBD1	TRBV5-1	NA	TRBJ1-6	TGCGCCAGCAGCTTAGACAGGGGGCGGACTACACCCCTCCACTTT	CASSLDRGRTTPLHF
NA	TRBV25-1	NA	TRBJ2-5	TGTGCCAGCAGTGCTTACGTGGGCACAGACCAAGAGACCCAGTACTTC	CASSAYVGTDQETQYF
TRBD1	TRBV19	NA	TRBJ2-2	TGTGCCAGTAGACTTCCCGGGACAGGGAGTACCGGGGAGCTGTTTTTT	CASRLPGTGSTGELFF
TRBD1	TRBV14	NA	TRBJ1-2	TGTGCCAGCAGCCAAGAAGCGGTGACAGGGGTTACTCCCTATGGCTACACCTTC	CASSQEAVTGVTPYGYTF
TRBD1	TRBV9	NA	TRBJ1-4	TGTGCCAGCAGCGTCACAGGGGCCCTGAATGAAAAACTGTTTTTT	CASSVTGALNEKLFF
NA	TRBV2	NA	TRBJ2-1	TGTGCCAGCAGTGGAATCCCGAGCTCCTACAATGAGCAGTTCTTC	CASSGIPSSYNEQFF
TRBD1	TRBV7-2	once	TRBJ1-3	TGTGCCAGCAGCTTAGCGAGAGGACAGGGAGGAAACACCATATATTTT	CASSLARGQGGNTIYF
TRBD2	TRBV9	few	TRBJ2-7	TGTGCCAGCAGCGTAGACGGTAGCGGGACTATTTACGAGCAGTACTTC	CASSVDGSGTIYEQYF
NA	TRBV5-1	once	TRBJ1-3	TGCGCCAGCAGCATAGATCCGAGCTCTGGAAACACCATATATTTT	CASSIDPSSGNTIYF
TRBD1	TRBV19	NA	TRBJ1-5	TGTGCCACCAAGGGACAGGGAGTTTATCAGCCCCAGCATTTT	CATKGQGVYQPQHF
NA	TRBV4-1	NA	TRBJ1-2	TGCGCCAGCAGCCAAGTTTCGCAGGGCCTAAACTATGGCTACACCTTC	CASSQVSQGLNYGYTF
TRBD1	TRBV6-5	NA	TRBJ2-5	TGTGCCAGCAGTTATGGTGAGGGGGCGGTGGAGACCCAGTACTTC	CASSYGEGAVETQYF
NA	TRBV6-6	once	TRBJ2-5	TGTGCCAGCAGTTACGGGAGGGAGACCCAGTACTTC	CASSYGRETQYF
TRBD1	TRBV9	NA	TRBJ1-2	TGTGCCAGCAGCGCGACAGGGGTACATGGCTACACCTTC	CASSATGVHGYTF
NA	TRBV30	NA	TRBJ2-2	TGTGCCTGGAGGAATCTCTATAGGGGATATGGCACCGGGGAGCTGTTTTTT	CAWRNLYRGYGTGELFF
NA	TRBV10-3	NA	TRBJ2-7	TGTGCCATCAGTGCAGACAACTACGAGCAGTACTTC	CAISADNYEQYF
TRBD1	TRBV2	NA	TRBJ1-5	TGTGCCAGCTCCAGGGGGACAGGGGTTCAGCCCCAGCATTTT	CASSRGTGVQPQHF
TRBD1	TRBV15	NA	TRBJ2-5	TGTGCCACCAGCAGAGCGGGACAGGGAAAGGGGCAAGAGACCCAGTACTTC	CATSRAGQGKGQETQYF
NA	TRBV13	NA	TRBJ1-4	TGTGCCAGCAGCTTAGGACAGGGTAGTGAAAAACTGTTTTTT	CASSLGQGSEKLFF